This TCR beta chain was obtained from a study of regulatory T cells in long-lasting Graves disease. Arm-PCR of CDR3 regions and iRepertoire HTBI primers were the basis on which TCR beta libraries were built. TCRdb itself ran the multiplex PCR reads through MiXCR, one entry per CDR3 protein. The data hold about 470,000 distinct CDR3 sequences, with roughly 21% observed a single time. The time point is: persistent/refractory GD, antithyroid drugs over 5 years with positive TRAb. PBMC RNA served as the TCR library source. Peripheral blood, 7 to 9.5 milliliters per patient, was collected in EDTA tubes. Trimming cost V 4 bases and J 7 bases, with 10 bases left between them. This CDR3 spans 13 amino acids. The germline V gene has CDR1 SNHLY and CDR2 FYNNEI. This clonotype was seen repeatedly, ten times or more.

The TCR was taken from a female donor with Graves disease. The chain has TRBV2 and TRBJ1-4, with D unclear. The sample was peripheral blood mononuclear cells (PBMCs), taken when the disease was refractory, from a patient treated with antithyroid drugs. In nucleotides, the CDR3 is TGTGCCAGCAGTGCGACCGGAGTTGAAAAACTGTTTTTT. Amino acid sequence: CASSATGVEKLFF.